This T cell receptor (beta chain) was identified during a study of T cell repertoires in cytomegalovirus infection. Using its own MiXCR run on the reads, TCRdb lists one record per CDR3 protein. The sample consists of approximately 990,000 distinct CDR3 sequences, approximately 33% of them appearing once. About this clonotype: Its matching antigen is unknown.

The ends lost 0 bases at V and 8 bases at J; junction bases unmatched: 12. The germline V gene encodes CDR1 LGHNA and CDR2 YSLEER. The CDR3 runs to 16 residues. This sequence was found in a human donor in good health (CMV status not recorded). Some clones in this sample may be carry-over from other donors' samples. V and J are TRBV4-3 and TRBJ1-2; 7 bases match TRBD1. Specimen: cultured CD8+ T cells from PBMCs, collected from culture after CMV antigen stimulation. The CDR3 loop reads CASSQDPAGGLLGYTF. In nucleotides, the CDR3 is TGCGCCAGCAGCCAAGACCCCGCAGGGGGACTGCTGGGCTACACCTTC.